This TCR beta chain was documented in a study of chemoradiotherapy in HPV16-positive cancers. About the study: Functional T-cell assays on a couple of HPV16-positive patients' cells defined candidate HPV-specific clones and common TCR motifs.

Profiled with immunoSEQ multiplex PCR; TCRdb holds only in-frame clones, not every one. The table has roughly 11,000 clones, more than 70% seen once; the top ten hold about 2.1%. CDR1 is WSHSY, CDR2 SAAADI, per germline. V gave up 8 bases and J gave up 0 bases; unmatched junction bases: 3. The CDR3 extends over 15 amino acids. The rearrangement uses TRBV10-2 and TRBJ2-1; 11 nucleotides match TRBD2. Sampling was done from a patient who underwent chemoradiotherapy. The clonotype comes from a human donor with HPV-associated anogenital cancer. CDR3: CASGTSGSSYNEQFF. The CDR3 DNA follows: TGCGCCAGCGGGACTAGCGGAAGCTCCTACAATGAGCAGTTCTTC.